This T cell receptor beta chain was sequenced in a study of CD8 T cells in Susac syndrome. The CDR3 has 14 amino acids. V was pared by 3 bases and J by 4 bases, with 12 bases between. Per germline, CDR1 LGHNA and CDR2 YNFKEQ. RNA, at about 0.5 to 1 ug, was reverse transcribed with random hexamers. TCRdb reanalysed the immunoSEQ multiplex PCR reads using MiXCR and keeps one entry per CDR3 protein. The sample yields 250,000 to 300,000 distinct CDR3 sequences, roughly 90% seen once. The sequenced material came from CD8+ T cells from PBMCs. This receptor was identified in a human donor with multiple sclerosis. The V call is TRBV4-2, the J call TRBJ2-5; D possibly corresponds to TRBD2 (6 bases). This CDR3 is CASSQARDSETQYF. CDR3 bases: TGTGCCAGCAGCCAGGCCCGGGACTCAGAGACCCAGTACTTC.